The count of the clone carrying this T cell receptor beta chain is one. The assay was immunoSEQ multiplex PCR, and TCRdb's table has in-frame clones only and misses some. This table holds more than 200,000 clones, 80% to 90% found once. The data were obtained in a study of blood T cell repertoires in COVID-19. The CDR3 length is 14 residues. The germline V gene has CDR1 MGHRA and CDR2 YSYEKL. The germline V and J ends were trimmed by 5 bases and 3 bases, with 11 bases remaining between them. Sequencing was done on a sample of PBMCs or T cells enriched from blood (not recorded which). The clonotype was recovered from a woman under 40 who had recovered from COVID-19. The rearrangement joins TRBV4-1 to TRBJ1-5; D gene ambiguous. CDR3 in amino acids: CASSASGYNQPQHF. The CDR3 bases are TGCGCCAGCAGCGCGTCCGGTTACAATCAGCCCCAGCATTTT.